The 26 T cell receptor beta chains reported below all come from one sample, sequenced in a study of cytomegalovirus exposure and HLA in healthy donors. PCR amplification relied on 60 Vbeta primers (plus 13 Jbeta primers). This table comes from immunoSEQ multiplex PCR, and its TCRdb copy is limited to in-frame clones, with some not included. The sample lists around 190,000 clones, less than 80% occurring once. Sequencing used PBMCs. Every receptor here comes from a woman in her 30s in good health and CMV-seropositive.

The rearrangement joins TRBV5-1 to TRBJ2-3; a weak D match, TRBD1 (5 bases). The CDR3 contains 15 residues. Between the trimmed V and J ends, which lost 0 bases and 0 bases, there was a span of 8 bases. Germline assignment: CDR1 SGHRS and CDR2 YFSETQ. CDR3 sequence: CASSLEQASTDTQYF. The CDR3 DNA reads TGCGCCAGCAGCTTGGAACAGGCTAGCACAGATACGCAGTATTTT.

The rearrangement uses TRBV7-8 and TRBJ2-4, with D maybe TRBD1 (6 bases). The CDR3 extends over 16 amino acids. V lost 3 bases and J 4 bases, leaving 16 bases between the germline ends. From germline, CDR1 is SGHVS and CDR2 FQNEAQ. The CDR3 DNA is TGTGCCAGCAGCTTTCTAAGGGGACAAACAAAAAACATTCAGTACTTC. As protein: CASSFLRGQTKNIQYF. Together with reference TRBV7-8 and TRBJ2-4, the CDR3 gives the full variable domain: GAGVSQSPRYKVAKRGQDVALRCDPISGHVSLFWYQQALGQGPEFLTYFQNEAQLDKSGLPSDRFFAERPEGSVSTLKIQRTQQEDSAVYLCASSFLRGQTKNIQYFGAGTRLSVL.

The chain combines TRBV4-3 with TRBJ1-6; D not resolved. The germline V gene has CDR1 LGHNA and CDR2 YSLEER. This CDR3 spans 13 amino acids. Trimming removed 0 bases at V and 14 bases at J, with 11 bases between. The CDR3 region is CASSQEYPGALHF. The CDR3 nucleotides are TGCGCCAGCAGCCAAGAATACCCCGGTGCCCTCCACTTT.

The chain joins TRBV11-2 to TRBJ2-2; possibly TRBD1 for D (6 bases). The CDR3 has 15 residues. The germline gives CDR1 SGHAT, CDR2 FQNNGV. The ends were cut back, 2 bases at V and 6 bases at J, with 13 bases in the middle. The CDR3 here is CASSLLQGIAGELFF. For the CDR3, the DNA is TGTGCCAGCAGCTTACTGCAGGGGATCGCCGGGGAGCTGTTTTTT.

This rearrangement joins TRBV4-3 to TRBJ2-1; 12 bases match TRBD2. The trim removed 5 bases at V and 8 bases at J, leaving 7 bases unmatched. CDR3 length: 15 residues. Germline V lookup: CDR1 LGHNA, CDR2 YSLEER. CDR3 in DNA: TGCGCCAGCAGCACACTAGCGGGAGGCCCGTATGAGCAGTTCTTC. Translation: CASSTLAGGPYEQFF.

J is TRBJ1-4 and V is TRBV4-1; 9 nucleotides line up with TRBD1. V trimming: 5 bases; J trimming: 7 bases; junction bases outside the gene matches: 11. The CDR3 has 16 residues. From germline, CDR1 is MGHRA and CDR2 YSYEKL. The CDR3 coding sequence is TGCGCCAGCAGCGACCAAGGACAGGGGAGGCGTGAAAAACTGTTTTTT. It codes for CASSDQGQGRREKLFF.

The chain joins TRBV5-6 to TRBJ2-3; no definite D call. Germline lookup yields CDR1 SGHDT and CDR2 YYEEEE. V lost 4 bases to trimming and J lost 0 bases, with 9 bases between them. The CDR3 totals 14 residues. The CDR3, as DNA: TGTGCCAGCAGCGATACTCCTAGCACAGATACGCAGTATTTT. This codes for CASSDTPSTDTQYF.

This chain's CDR3 is CASSEVVEMNTEAFF. The CDR3 DNA reads TGTGCCAGCAGTGAAGTCGTCGAGATGAACACTGAAGCTTTCTTT. The rearrangement links TRBV25-1 to TRBJ1-1; no definite D call. CDR1 is MGHDK, CDR2 SYGVNS, per germline. V gave up 2 bases and J gave up 0 bases, with 10 bases separating them. This CDR3 spans 15 amino acids. Using reference TRBV25-1 and TRBJ1-1 for the parts outside the CDR3, the full variable domain is EADIYQTPRYLVIGTGKKITLECSQTMGHDKMYWYQQDPGMELHLIHYSYGVNSTEKGDLSSESTVSRIRTEHFPLTLESARPSHTSQYLCASSEVVEMNTEAFFGQGTRLTVV.

The chain couples TRBV11-2 to TRBJ2-1, with 7 bases that match TRBD2. There are 14 residues in the CDR3. V shed 5 bases, J shed 8 bases, and the junction held 9 bases outside the gene matches. Germline V lookup: CDR1 SGHAT, CDR2 FQNNGV. CDR3 in DNA: TGTGCCAGCAGCCCTGATCCGGGGGGTGATGAGCAGTTCTTC. It codes for CASSPDPGGDEQFF.

For the CDR3, the DNA is TGCGCCAGCAGCCCTGGGGGGGGGAACACCGGGGAGCTGTTTTTT. Residues: CASSPGGGNTGELFF. V and J are TRBV4-1 and TRBJ2-2, with 7 bases fitting TRBD2. V lost 4 bases to trimming and J lost 1 base; unmatched junction nucleotides: 3. Germline V CDR1 and CDR2: MGHRA, YSYEKL. The length of the CDR3 is 15 residues.

The chain recombines TRBV19 with TRBJ2-3; D is possibly TRBD2 (6 bases). CDR1 and CDR2 from the germline V gene are LNHDA and SQIVND (reference sequence). The CDR3 contains 13 residues. V lost 5 bases, J lost 4 bases, and 10 bases lay in between. The CDR3 protein is CASSRPGADTQYF. The CDR3 region has the DNA TGTGCCAGTAGTCGACCGGGGGCAGATACGCAGTATTTT.

The V call is TRBV10-3, the J call TRBJ2-1; 11 positions match TRBD2. The V gene's germline CDR1 is ENHRY and CDR2 SYGVKD. V lost 6 bases and J lost 5; bases outside the gene matches: 6. The CDR3 has 15 residues. The CDR3 DNA reads TGTGCCATCAGGGCTGGGACTAGCGGCCACAATGAGCAGTTCTTC. It encodes CAIRAGTSGHNEQFF.

The chain carries TRBV5-1 and TRBJ2-2; 14 positions agree with TRBD2. J was trimmed by 6 bases and V by 1 base; bases with no gene match: 8. CDR3 size: 18 residues. The germline gives CDR1 SGHRS, CDR2 YFSETQ. CDR3 sequence (DNA): TGCGCCAGCAGCTTGAGGGGGACTAGCGGGGGCCGGGCCGGGGAGCTGTTTTTT. Translated, it gives CASSLRGTSGGRAGELFF.

There are a few counts of this clone. The rearrangement links TRBV4-1 to TRBJ2-7; 7 nucleotides agree with TRBD1. The CDR3 runs 14 residues. Germline V gene data show CDR1 as MGHRA and CDR2 as YSYEKL. J gave up 1 base and V 4 bases, and 4 bases lay outside the gene matches. The CDR3 DNA reads TGCGCCAGCAGCCGAGACAGGGCATCCTACGAGCAGTACTTC. Its translation: CASSRDRASYEQYF.

In this sample, this clone turned up a few times. The rearrangement joins TRBV4-3 to TRBJ1-1, with 10 bases identical to TRBD1. Germline loops: CDR1 LGHNA, CDR2 YSLEER. After removal of 3 bases from V and 7 bases from J, the junction contained 8 bases not matched to a gene. The CDR3 is 15 residues long. CDR3 nucleotides: TGCGCCAGCAGCCATGACAGGGGGCTGGTGGGTGAAGCTTTCTTT. Its translation: CASSHDRGLVGEAFF.

V gene TRBV6-1 combines with J gene TRBJ1-5; the D gene is possibly TRBD1 (6 bases). CDR1 and CDR2 (germline): MNHNS, SASEGT. Between the trimmed V and J ends, which lost 8 bases and 0 bases, there was a span of 14 bases. The CDR3 is 15 amino acids. DNA of the CDR3: TGTGCCAGCGAGGAGAGGACAGATAGCAATCAGCCCCAGCATTTT. This sequence encodes CASEERTDSNQPQHF.

The gene calls are TRBV11-2 and TRBJ1-1, with D uncertain. The V gene lost 0 bases and the J gene lost 11 bases, with 10 bases spanning the gap. This CDR3 region has 12 residues. Germline V gives CDR1 SGHAT, CDR2 FQNNGV. CDR3 region: CASSLERVSAFF. As DNA, the CDR3 is TGTGCCAGCAGCTTAGAGAGAGTTTCGGCTTTCTTT.

This chain links TRBV9 with TRBJ2-1; perhaps TRBD2 as D (5 bases). CDR1 and CDR2 (germline): SGDLS, YYNGEE. The CDR3 totals 13 residues. Trimming shortened V by 0 bases and J by 7 bases, and 8 bases separated the two germline ends. In DNA form, the CDR3 reads TGTGCCAGCAGCGTAGGAGGGATAAATGAGCAGTTCTTC. It yields the protein CASSVGGINEQFF.

V usage is TRBV27 and J usage is TRBJ1-5, with D perhaps matching TRBD1 (6 bases). The CDR3 covers 15 residues. Germline CDR1 is MNHEY and CDR2 is SMNVEV (reference sequence). V lost 5 bases, J lost 1 base, and 12 bases lay in between. CDR3 bases: TGTGCCAGCAGTCTACAGGGTTGGAGCAATCAGCCCCAGCATTTT. Translation gives CASSLQGWSNQPQHF.

The chain is built from TRBV25-1 and TRBJ1-1, with D tentatively TRBD1 (5 bases). V lost 6 bases and J lost 1, with 15 bases in between. Per the germline V gene, CDR1 is MGHDK and CDR2 is SYGVNS. CDR3 size: 15 residues. The CDR3 sequence is CASRPMDKTNTEAFF. The CDR3 DNA sequence: TGTGCCAGCAGACCGATGGACAAAACGAACACTGAAGCTTTCTTT.

V gene TRBV10-3 combines with J gene TRBJ1-6, with unresolved D. Trimming shortened V by 7 bases and J by 1 base, and 11 bases separated the two germline ends. From germline, CDR1 is ENHRY and CDR2 SYGVKD. The CDR3 length is 15 residues. The CDR3 coding sequence is TGTGCCATCAAGTCCGGGGAGTCCTATAATTCACCCCTCCACTTT. It yields the protein CAIKSGESYNSPLHF.

This clone was seen just once. The chain carries TRBV2 and TRBJ1-5, with 8 bases identical to TRBD1. Germline CDR1 reads SNHLY; CDR2 reads FYNNEI. With V trimmed by 10 bases and J by 4 bases, 6 bases remained unmatched. This CDR3 is built from 13 residues. The CDR3 loop reads CATRTGLNQPQHF. The CDR3 region has the DNA TGTGCCACAAGGACAGGGCTTAATCAGCCCCAGCATTTT.

The count of this clone is one. CDR3 residues: CASSFGTGDTEAFF. The DNA for the CDR3 is TGTGCCAGCAGTTTCGGGACAGGGGACACTGAAGCTTTCTTT. The chain carries TRBV27 and TRBJ1-1; 10 bases fit TRBD1. The CDR3 totals 14 residues. J gave up 3 bases and V 3 bases, and 1 base lay outside the gene matches. CDR1 and CDR2 (germline): MNHEY, SMNVEV (reference sequence).

The J gene is TRBJ2-3, the V gene TRBV7-2, with D possibly matching TRBD1 (6 bases). The CDR3 contains 14 residues. Germline V gene lookup returns CDR1 SGHTA and CDR2 FQGNSA. Deletions cut 1 base from V and 5 bases from J, with 10 bases between. Here the CDR3 reads CASSLVGAGDTQYF. The DNA of the CDR3 is TGTGCCAGCAGCTTAGTGGGGGCGGGAGATACGCAGTATTTT.

The genes are TRBV5-1 and TRBJ2-7; TRBD2 agrees at 9 bases. V lost 4 bases, J lost 4 bases, and 6 bases stayed unmatched. From germline, CDR1 is SGHRS and CDR2 YFSETQ. The CDR3 loop spans 14 amino acids. DNA of the CDR3: TGCGCCAGCAGCGTAACTAGCGGGCTGTACGAGCAGTACTTC. Translated, it gives CASSVTSGLYEQYF.

The CDR3 region is CASSTGTGEGYTF. DNA of the CDR3: TGCGCCAGCAGCACCGGGACAGGCGAAGGCTACACCTTC. The chain carries TRBV5-1 and TRBJ1-2, with 8 bases aligning to TRBD1. This CDR3 contains 13 residues. Germline CDR1 SGHRS, CDR2 YFSETQ. J lost 8 bases, V lost 4 bases, and 7 bases had no gene match.